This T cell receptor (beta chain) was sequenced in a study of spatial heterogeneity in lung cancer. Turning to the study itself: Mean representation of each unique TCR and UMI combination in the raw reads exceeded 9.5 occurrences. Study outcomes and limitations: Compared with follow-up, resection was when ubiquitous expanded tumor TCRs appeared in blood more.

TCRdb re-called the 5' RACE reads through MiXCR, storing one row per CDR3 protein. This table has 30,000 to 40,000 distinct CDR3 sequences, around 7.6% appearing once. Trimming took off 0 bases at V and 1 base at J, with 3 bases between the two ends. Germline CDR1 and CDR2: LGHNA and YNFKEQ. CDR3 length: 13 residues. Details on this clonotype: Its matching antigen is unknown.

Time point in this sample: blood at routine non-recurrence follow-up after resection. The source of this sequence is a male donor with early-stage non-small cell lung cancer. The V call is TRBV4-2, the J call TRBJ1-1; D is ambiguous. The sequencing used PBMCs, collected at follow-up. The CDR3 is CASSQEWNTEAFF. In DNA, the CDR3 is TGTGCCAGCAGCCAAGAGTGGAACACTGAAGCTTTCTTT.